The rows below give T cell receptor beta chains drawn from one sample of a study of T cell repertoires in cytomegalovirus infection. TCRdb reprocessed the reads via MiXCR and lists one record per CDR3 protein. This sample carries about 360,000 distinct CDR3 sequences, around a sixth of them seen once, and the ten largest clones take less than 9.5%. Sequencing used PBMCs. Receptors were obtained from a human donor in good health (CMV status not recorded). Some clones in this sample may be carry-over from other donors' samples. The conserved cysteine and the conserved F or W are not part of the CDR3 here. A D gene is named only where the DNA matches it firmly.

.	TRBJ2-5	TRBV11-2	ASSLGWEEETQY
TRBD1	TRBJ1-2	TRBV7-2	ASSLFPPTGPVWNGYT
.	TRBJ2-5	TRBV20-1	SARGGNQETQY
.	TRBJ1-5	TRBV7-2	ASSFTLSPGLGNQPQH
TRBD1	TRBJ1-1	TRBV7-9	ASSLPTGMNTEAF
.	TRBJ2-3	TRBV7-9	ASSLATGAVDTQY
.	TRBJ2-5	TRBV18	ASSEQYQETQY
.	TRBJ2-7	TRBV7-2	ASSFLAGWREAVYEQY
.	TRBJ1-5	TRBV7-2	ASSLGGVGPQH
.	TRBJ2-1	TRBV5-1	ASSLGGPDNEQF
.	TRBJ2-1	TRBV7-2	ASTGAPQDNEQF
.	TRBJ1-5	TRBV7-2	ARSLANSQPQH
.	TRBJ1-1	TRBV5-1	ASSLAVDTEAF
.	TRBJ1-5	TRBV12-3/TRBV12-4	ASSFRGGNQPQH
.	TRBJ2-5	TRBV20-1	SAFLTAVGETQY
.	TRBJ2-7	TRBV12-3/TRBV12-4	ASSLILAPYEQY
TRBD2	TRBJ2-1	TRBV19	ASRSGRGSYNEQF
.	TRBJ1-2	TRBV7-6	ASSLDGGGRGYT
.	TRBJ2-5	TRBV7-2	ASSPARWETQY
.	TRBJ2-7	TRBV7-8	ASKELGATYEQY
TRBD1	TRBJ1-2	TRBV29-1	STEGTAGYT
TRBD1	TRBJ2-1	TRBV10-3	AISSGQGRGSYNEQF
TRBD2	TRBJ2-1	TRBV11-2	ASSLTGTSGTYNEQF
TRBD1	TRBJ1-2	TRBV20-1	SASGTGFDGYT
.	TRBJ1-4	TRBV5-6	ASSLGPREEKLF
TRBD1	TRBJ1-4	TRBV5-6	ASSALTGGGTKLF
TRBD2	TRBJ2-1	TRBV5-4	ASSSIAGNYNEQF
TRBD1	TRBJ1-5	TRBV7-8	ASSTRQGVSNQPQH
TRBD2	TRBJ2-3	TRBV4-1	ASSQMGLSTDTQY
.	TRBJ1-5	TRBV20-1	SARSGDQPQH
TRBD2	TRBJ2-3	TRBV20-1	SARTSGRWYTQY
.	TRBJ1-4	TRBV5-1	ASSLAVATNEKLF
.	TRBJ2-7	TRBV27	ASSLSETYEQY
.	TRBJ2-5	TRBV7-6	ASSLAPAEETQY
TRBD2	TRBJ2-3	TRBV9	ASSVESLTSVLDTQY
.	TRBJ2-3	TRBV6-1	ASSFNLWVTDTQY
.	TRBJ2-5	TRBV10-3	AISYGGSGETQY
.	TRBJ2-5	TRBV6-2/TRBV6-3	ASSLGASVVETQY
.	TRBJ1-5	TRBV6-2/TRBV6-3	ASSNREQPQH
TRBD1	TRBJ1-2	TRBV27	ASSPGGPNYGYT
TRBD1	TRBJ1-5	TRBV20-1	SARDPGQGAFQH
TRBD1	TRBJ1-3	TRBV7-8	ASSRTGGWSGNTIY
.	TRBJ2-3	TRBV7-9	ASRDTDTQY
.	TRBJ2-7	TRBV7-2	ASGFAWGPYEQY
TRBD1	TRBJ2-6	TRBV10-3	ATDRGQSLGANVLT
.	TRBJ1-1	TRBV7-2	ASSRIENTEAF
.	TRBJ1-5	TRBV10-3	AITSGYNQPQH
.	TRBJ1-6	TRBV2	ASSLGEESPLH
TRBD2	TRBJ2-5	TRBV7-9	ASSPSRRFLAGGQETQY